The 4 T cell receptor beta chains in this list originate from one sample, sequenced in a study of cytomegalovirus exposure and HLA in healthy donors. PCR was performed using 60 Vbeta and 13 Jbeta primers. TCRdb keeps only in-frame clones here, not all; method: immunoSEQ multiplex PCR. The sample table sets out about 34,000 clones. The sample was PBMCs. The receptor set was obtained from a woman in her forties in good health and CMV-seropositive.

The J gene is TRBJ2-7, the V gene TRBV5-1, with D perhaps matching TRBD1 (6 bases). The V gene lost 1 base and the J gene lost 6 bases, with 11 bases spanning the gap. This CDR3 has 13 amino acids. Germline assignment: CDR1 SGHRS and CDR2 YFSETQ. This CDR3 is CASSLTGSGEQYF. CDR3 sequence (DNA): TGCGCCAGCAGCTTGACAGGGTCGGGCGAGCAGTACTTC.

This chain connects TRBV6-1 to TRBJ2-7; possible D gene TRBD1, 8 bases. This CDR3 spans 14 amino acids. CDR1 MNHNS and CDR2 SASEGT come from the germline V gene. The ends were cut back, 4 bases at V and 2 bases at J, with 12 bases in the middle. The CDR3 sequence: CASSGQGRAYEQYF. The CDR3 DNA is TGTGCCAGCAGTGGACAGGGGAGGGCCTACGAGCAGTACTTC.

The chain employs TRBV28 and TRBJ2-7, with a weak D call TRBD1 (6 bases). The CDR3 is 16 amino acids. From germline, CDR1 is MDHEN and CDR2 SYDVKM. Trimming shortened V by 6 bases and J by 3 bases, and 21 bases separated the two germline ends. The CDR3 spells CASRTTRGQTIYEQYF. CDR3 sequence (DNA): TGTGCCAGCAGAACGACCAGAGGACAGACTATCTACGAGCAGTACTTC.

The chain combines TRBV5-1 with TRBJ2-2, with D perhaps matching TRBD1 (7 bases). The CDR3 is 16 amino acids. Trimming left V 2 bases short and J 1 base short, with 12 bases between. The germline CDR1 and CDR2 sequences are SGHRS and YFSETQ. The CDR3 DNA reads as TGCGCCAGCAGCTTCAGGGGGGACTGGAACACCGGGGAGCTGTTTTTT. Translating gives CASSFRGDWNTGELFF.